The 15 T cell receptor beta chains in this list originate from one sample, sequenced in a study of blood T cell repertoires in COVID-19 (TCRdb year 2020). Library prep was done by the immunoSEQ multiplex PCR assay. The immuneACCESS repertoire file appears here via TCRdb, limited to in-frame rearrangements. These files lack a portion of the clones; in checked studies, under half of the deficit traces to unresolved V genes, and the cause of the others is not known. In this sample the table shows a few hundred thousand clones, roughly 90% of which occur a single time. Together, the top ten hold approximately 1% of the sample. Sequenced material: PBMCs or T cells enriched from blood (not recorded which). These receptors came from a woman between 25 and 40 years old who had been exposed to COVID-19.

V usage is TRBV27 and J usage is TRBJ1-2; 7 bases align to TRBD1. Germline V lookup: CDR1 MNHEY, CDR2 SMNVEV (reference sequence). This CDR3 contains 13 residues. V lost 5 bases and J lost 8; bases outside the gene matches: 8. CDR3 region: CASSPYRGGGYTF. In DNA, the CDR3 is TGTGCCAGCAGTCCCTACAGGGGTGGGGGCTACACCTTC.

The chain uses TRBV24-1 and TRBJ2-1, with 8 bases matching TRBD2. In germline, CDR1 is KGHDR, CDR2 SFDVKD. The J segment lost 8 bases and the V segment lost 0 bases, leaving 17 bases of the junction unmatched. This CDR3 has 19 amino acids. The CDR3 loop reads CATSDLSPKAGVGVYEQFF. CDR3 nucleotides: TGTGCCACCAGTGATTTGAGCCCAAAAGCGGGAGTGGGCGTGTATGAGCAGTTCTTC.

The gene calls are TRBV7-3 and TRBJ2-2; 8 positions match TRBD2. Germline values: CDR1 SGHTA, CDR2 FQGTGA. V lost 5 bases and J lost 1; bases outside the gene matches: 15. The CDR3 loop spans 19 amino acids. The CDR3 DNA follows: TGTGCCAGCAGCAATACACGATCGGAAAGCGGGGGGAACACCGGGGAGCTGTTTTTT. Amino acids: CASSNTRSESGGNTGELFF.

The gene calls are TRBV6-1 and TRBJ1-5, with D possibly matching TRBD1 (5 bases). There are 15 residues in the CDR3. Trimming took 5 bases from V and 5 from J, leaving 16 bases between them. Germline V lookup: CDR1 MNHNS, CDR2 SASEGT. DNA of the CDR3: TGTGCCAGCAGTTCTTCATGGGGGAGGGATCAGCCCCAGCATTTT. It codes for CASSSSWGRDQPQHF.

This chain links TRBV3-1 (or the pseudogene TRBV3-2) with TRBJ2-7, with 9 bases matching TRBD2. J gave up 1 base and V 6 bases, and 10 bases lay outside the gene matches. Germline assignment: CDR1 LGHDT and CDR2 YNNKEL (reference sequence). The CDR3 covers 16 residues. Here the CDR3 reads CASSLSRLAASYEQYF. CDR3 DNA: TGTGCCAGCAGTCTCTCGCGACTAGCGGCATCCTACGAGCAGTACTTC.

The rearrangement joins TRBV11-2 to TRBJ2-7; 8 bases fit TRBD2. The CDR3 contains 15 residues. Unmatched junction bases numbered 11, after V lost 0 bases and J lost 10 bases. Germline lookup yields CDR1 SGHAT and CDR2 FQNNGV. CDR3: CASSLDLSREVGQYF. Written as DNA, the CDR3 is TGTGCCAGCAGCTTAGATCTCTCGCGGGAGGTGGGTCAGTACTTC.

With regard to this clone: Other DNA sequences in this sample translate to the same CDR3. The rearrangement uses TRBV18 and TRBJ1-6, with TRBD1 matching over 10 bases. V shed 3 bases, J shed 6 bases, and the junction held 2 bases outside the gene matches. The V gene's germline CDR1 is KGHSH and CDR2 LQKENI. The CDR3 sequence is 15 residues long. CDR3 protein: CASSPGTGVNSPLHF. The DNA of the CDR3 is TGTGCCAGCTCACCCGGGACAGGGGTTAATTCACCCCTCCACTTT.

The chain combines TRBV9 with TRBJ2-2, with D unclear. The V gene's germline CDR1 is SGDLS and CDR2 YYNGEE. Trimming pared 2 bases from V and 5 bases from J, leaving 13 bases between. The CDR3 spans 15 residues. CDR3 loop: CASSVHTAPTGELFF. The CDR3 DNA sequence: TGTGCCAGCAGCGTGCACACCGCCCCGACCGGGGAGCTGTTTTTT.

The rearrangement links TRBV28 to TRBJ1-3, with 9 bases identical to TRBD1. CDR3 length: 15 amino acids. V trimming: 2 bases; J trimming: 4 bases; junction bases outside the gene matches: 3. From germline, CDR1 is MDHEN and CDR2 SYDVKM. The CDR3 spells CASSLGGTGGNTIYF. CDR3 bases: TGTGCCAGCAGTTTAGGCGGGACAGGGGGAAACACCATATATTTT.

The rearrangement uses TRBV7-3 and TRBJ2-5; D may be TRBD2 (6 bases). Trimming removed 2 bases from V and 4 bases from J, with 14 bases in between. Germline V gene data show CDR1 as SGHTA and CDR2 as FQGTGA. The CDR3 is 15 amino acids. CDR3 DNA sequence: TGTGCCAGCAGCTTAGGGGCGGGGATGGGAGAGACCCAGTACTTC. This translates into CASSLGAGMGETQYF.

The chain links TRBV6-6 to TRBJ1-5, with D possibly matching TRBD1 (5 bases). The CDR3 is 11 amino acids. The V gene lost 6 bases and the J gene lost 9 bases, with 9 bases spanning the gap. CDR1 and CDR2 (germline): MNHNY, SVGAGI (reference sequence). CDR3 in DNA: TGTGCCAGCAGGGCAGGGCTGCCCCAGCATTTT. This encodes CASRAGLPQHF.

This sequence joins TRBV6-5 and TRBJ1-4; weak D call: TRBD1 (6 bases). The germline V gene has CDR1 MNHEY and CDR2 SVGAGI. V lost 6 bases and J lost 8, with 16 bases in between. The CDR3 is 14 residues long. The DNA for the CDR3 is TGTGCCAGCAGGTCTCAAGGGACAACAGAAAAACTGTTTTTT. This codes for CASRSQGTTEKLFF.

This clone was seen a single time. The chain employs TRBV20-1 and TRBJ1-2; D not certain. Per germline, CDR1 DFQATT and CDR2 SNEGSKA (reference sequence). Trimming stripped 3 bases from V and 7 bases from J, with 12 bases between. The CDR3 extends over 12 amino acids. In DNA form, the CDR3 reads TGCAGTGCTAGTTCTTTTCTAGGTGGCTACACCTTC. Protein sequence: CSASSFLGGYTF.

The chain employs TRBV9 and TRBJ2-3; D remains unclear. Trimming removed 0 bases at V and 2 bases at J, with 10 bases between. In germline, CDR1 is SGDLS, CDR2 YYNGEE. This CDR3 region has 15 residues. This chain's CDR3 is CASSVGQEPTDTQYF. As DNA, the CDR3 is TGTGCCAGCAGCGTAGGTCAGGAACCCACAGATACGCAGTATTTT.

This clone appeared a few times. The V call is TRBV5-1, the J call TRBJ1-1; TRBD1 is a possible D gene (5 bases). The CDR3 is 15 amino acids. Per the germline V gene, CDR1 is SGHRS and CDR2 is YFSETQ. Trimming stripped 4 bases from V and 1 base from J, with 14 bases between. CDR3: CASSVDIPGNTEAFF. CDR3 nucleotide sequence: TGCGCCAGCAGCGTGGACATCCCTGGGAACACTGAAGCTTTCTTT.